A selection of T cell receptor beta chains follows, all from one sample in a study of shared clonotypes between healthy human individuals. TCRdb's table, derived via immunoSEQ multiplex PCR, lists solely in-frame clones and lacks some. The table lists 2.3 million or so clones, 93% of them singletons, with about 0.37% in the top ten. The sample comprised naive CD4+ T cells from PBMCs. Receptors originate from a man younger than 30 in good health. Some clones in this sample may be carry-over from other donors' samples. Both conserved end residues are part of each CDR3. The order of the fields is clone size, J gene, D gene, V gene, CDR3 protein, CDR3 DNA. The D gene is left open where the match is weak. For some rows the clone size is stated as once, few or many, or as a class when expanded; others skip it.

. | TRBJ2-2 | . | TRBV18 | CASSPGASGTTGELFF | TGTGCCAGCTCACCGGGGGCTAGCGGAACCACCGGGGAGCTGTTTTTT
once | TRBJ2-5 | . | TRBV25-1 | CASIGPQETQYF | TGTGCCAGCATTGGCCCACAAGAGACCCAGTACTTC
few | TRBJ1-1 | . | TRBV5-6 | CASSWGPNTEAFF | TGTGCCAGCAGCTGGGGACCGAACACTGAAGCTTTCTTT
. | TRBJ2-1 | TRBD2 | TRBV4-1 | CASSQDHTGGTSGYNEQFF | TGCGCCAGCAGCCAAGATCATACAGGCGGCACTAGCGGGTACAATGAGCAGTTCTTC
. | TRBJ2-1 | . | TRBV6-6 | CASSYSTASNEQFF | TGTGCCAGCAGTTACTCGACGGCGTCCAATGAGCAGTTCTTC
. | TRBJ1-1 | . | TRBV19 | CASSIVGGANTEAFF | TGTGCCAGTAGTATAGTTGGGGGGGCGAACACTGAAGCTTTCTTT
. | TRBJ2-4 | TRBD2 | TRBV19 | CASRVLAGGKNIQYF | TGTGCCAGTAGGGTACTAGCGGGAGGCAAAAACATTCAGTACTTC
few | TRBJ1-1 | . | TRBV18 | CASSPERNTEAFF | TGTGCCAGCTCACCGGAACGGAACACTGAAGCTTTCTTT
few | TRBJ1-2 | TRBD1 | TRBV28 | CASNLFRTGGDYGYTF | TGTGCCAGCAACCTCTTCCGTACAGGGGGCGACTATGGCTACACCTTC
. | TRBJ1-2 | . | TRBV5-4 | CASSPQTEYYGYTF | TGTGCCAGCAGCCCGCAGACAGAATACTATGGCTACACCTTC
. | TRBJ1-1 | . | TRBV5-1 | CASSLVVVGTEAFF | TGCGCCAGCAGCTTGGTCGTAGTAGGCACTGAAGCTTTCTTT
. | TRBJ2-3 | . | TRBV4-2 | CASSQEKVGGYTQYF | TGTGCCAGCAGCCAAGAGAAGGTCGGAGGTTATACGCAGTATTTT
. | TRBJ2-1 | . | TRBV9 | CASSPGTSNEQFF | TGTGCCAGCAGCCCAGGGACTTCCAATGAGCAGTTCTTC
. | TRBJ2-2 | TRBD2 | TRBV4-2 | CASSQVPSGGGYTGELFF | TGTGCCAGCAGCCAAGTACCCAGCGGGGGCGGATACACCGGGGAGCTGTTTTTT
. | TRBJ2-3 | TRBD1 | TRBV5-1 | CASSLGPTGPGGWTDTQYF | TGCGCCAGCAGCTTGGGCCCGACAGGTCCAGGGGGATGGACAGATACGCAGTATTTT
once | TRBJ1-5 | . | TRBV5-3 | CARSLVEVNVKQPQHF | TGTGCCAGAAGCTTGGTTGAAGTCAACGTAAAGCAGCCCCAGCATTTT
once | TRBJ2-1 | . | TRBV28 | CASSSGGTSYNEQFF | TGTGCCAGCAGTTCGGGTGGGACCTCATACAATGAGCAGTTCTTC
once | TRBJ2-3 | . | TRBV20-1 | CSAPVGDTQYF | TGCAGTGCCCCGGTCGGAGATACGCAGTATTTT
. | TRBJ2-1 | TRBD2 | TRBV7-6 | CASGTSGRASSYNEQFF | TGTGCCAGCGGAACTAGCGGGAGGGCAAGCTCCTACAATGAGCAGTTCTTC
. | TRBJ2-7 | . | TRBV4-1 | CASSQGGLPEQYF | TGCGCCAGCAGCCAGGGGGGGCTCCCCGAGCAGTACTTC
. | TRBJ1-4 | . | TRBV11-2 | CASSLLGVTTNEKLFF | TGTGCCAGCAGCTTATTAGGGGTTACAACTAATGAAAAACTGTTTTTT
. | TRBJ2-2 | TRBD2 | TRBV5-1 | CASSGTSLGELFF | TGCGCCAGCAGCGGGACTAGCCTGGGGGAGCTGTTTTTT
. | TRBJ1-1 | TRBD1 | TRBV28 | CASSLTGQGNTEAFF | TGTGCCAGCAGTTTAACAGGACAGGGGAACACTGAAGCTTTCTTT
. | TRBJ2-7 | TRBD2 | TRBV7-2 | CASSLAPSGPSGQYF | TGTGCCAGCAGCTTAGCCCCTAGCGGACCTTCCGGGCAGTACTTC
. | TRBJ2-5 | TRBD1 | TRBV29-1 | CSVLTPGQQETQYF | TGCAGCGTCCTCACTCCGGGACAGCAAGAGACCCAGTACTTC
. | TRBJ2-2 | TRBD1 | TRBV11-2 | CASRSRQGVVTGELFF | TGTGCCAGCAGGTCTAGACAGGGGGTAGTGACCGGGGAGCTGTTTTTT
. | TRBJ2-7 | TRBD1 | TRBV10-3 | CAIRQSGDSQSYEQYF | TGTGCCATCAGACAGTCAGGGGACAGCCAATCCTACGAGCAGTACTTC
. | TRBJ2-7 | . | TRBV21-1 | CASRRPGPLPYEQYF | TGTGCCAGCCGACGTCCGGGACCTCTACCCTACGAGCAGTACTTC
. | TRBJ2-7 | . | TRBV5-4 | CASSLSPSISYEQYF | TGTGCCAGCAGCTTGAGTCCTAGCATCTCATACGAGCAGTACTTC
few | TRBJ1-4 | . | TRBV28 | CASSWRGGEEKLFF | TGTGCCAGCAGTTGGCGGGGTGGGGAAGAAAAACTGTTTTTT
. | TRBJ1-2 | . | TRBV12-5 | CASGYNRDGISHRYGYTF | TGTGCTAGTGGTTACAACCGGGACGGCATTAGCCACCGCTATGGCTACACCTTC
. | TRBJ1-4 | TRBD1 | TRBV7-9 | CASTLGGGEKLFF | TGTGCCAGCACCCTAGGGGGCGGGGAAAAACTGTTTTTT
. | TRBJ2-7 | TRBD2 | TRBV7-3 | CASSPTGLANDYEQYF | TGTGCCAGCAGCCCAACGGGACTAGCGAATGACTACGAGCAGTACTTC
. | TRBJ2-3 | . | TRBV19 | CASSIRGEGAYGDTQYF | TGTGCCAGTAGTATTAGGGGTGAAGGGGCGTATGGAGATACGCAGTATTTT
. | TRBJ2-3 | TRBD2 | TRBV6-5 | CASTGTRGDTQYF | TGTGCCAGCACCGGGACTAGGGGGGATACGCAGTATTTT
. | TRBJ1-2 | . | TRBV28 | CASSLTRNYGYTF | TGTGCCAGCAGTTTAACTCGGAACTATGGCTACACCTTC
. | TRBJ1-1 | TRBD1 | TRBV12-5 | CASGFSNLDRAAEAFF | TGTGCTAGTGGTTTCTCGAACCTGGACAGGGCGGCTGAAGCTTTCTTT
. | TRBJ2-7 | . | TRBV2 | CASSEPYEQYF | TGTGCCAGCAGTGAGCCCTACGAGCAGTACTTC
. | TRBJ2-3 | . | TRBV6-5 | CASSSGADTQYF | TGTGCCAGCAGTTCGGGAGCAGATACGCAGTATTTT
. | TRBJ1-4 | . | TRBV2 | CASSVDGGEKLFF | TGTGCCAGCAGTGTCGACGGGGGTGAAAAACTGTTTTTT
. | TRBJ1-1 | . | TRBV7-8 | CASSLARQGLIGMKGTEAFF | TGTGCCAGCAGCTTAGCGCGGCAGGGTTTGATTGGAATGAAGGGCACTGAAGCTTTCTTT
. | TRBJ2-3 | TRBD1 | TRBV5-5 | CASSSLRDRPSDTQYF | TGTGCCAGCAGCTCCCTCCGGGACAGACCCAGCGATACGCAGTATTTT
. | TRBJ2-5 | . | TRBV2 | CASSEPQWGQAQETQYF | TGTGCCAGCAGTGAACCCCAATGGGGGCAGGCCCAAGAGACCCAGTACTTC
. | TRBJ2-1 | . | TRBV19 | CASSIATGVHEQFF | TGTGCCAGTAGTATAGCTACTGGAGTTCATGAGCAGTTCTTC
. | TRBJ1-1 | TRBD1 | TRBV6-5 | CASSYLPGGEAFF | TGTGCCAGCAGTTATCTGCCAGGGGGCGAAGCTTTCTTT
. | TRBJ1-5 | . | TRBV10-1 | CALAFYSNQPQHF | TGCGCCTTGGCCTTTTATAGCAATCAGCCCCAGCATTTT
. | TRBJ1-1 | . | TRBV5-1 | CASSLDRLNTEAFF | TGCGCCAGCAGCTTGGACAGACTGAACACTGAAGCTTTCTTT
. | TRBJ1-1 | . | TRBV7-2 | CASSLLPSPTNTEAFF | TGTGCCAGCAGCTTATTACCTTCCCCAACAAACACTGAAGCTTTCTTT
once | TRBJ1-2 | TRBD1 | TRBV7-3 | CASSFTQGSGGYTF | TGTGCCAGCAGCTTCACACAGGGGTCTGGTGGCTACACCTTC
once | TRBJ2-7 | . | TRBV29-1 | CSVESTSGRREQYF | TGCAGCGTTGAGTCTACGTCAGGGAGACGCGAGCAGTACTTC
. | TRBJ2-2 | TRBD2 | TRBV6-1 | CASGARLAYTGELFF | TGTGCCAGTGGGGCCCGACTAGCGTACACCGGGGAGCTGTTTTTT
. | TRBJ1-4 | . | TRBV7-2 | CASSSSEKLFF | TGTGCCAGCAGCTCTTCCGAAAAACTGTTTTTT
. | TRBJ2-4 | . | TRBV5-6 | CASSLVGVVAKNIQYF | TGTGCCAGCAGCTTGGTTGGGGTGGTAGCCAAAAACATTCAGTACTTC